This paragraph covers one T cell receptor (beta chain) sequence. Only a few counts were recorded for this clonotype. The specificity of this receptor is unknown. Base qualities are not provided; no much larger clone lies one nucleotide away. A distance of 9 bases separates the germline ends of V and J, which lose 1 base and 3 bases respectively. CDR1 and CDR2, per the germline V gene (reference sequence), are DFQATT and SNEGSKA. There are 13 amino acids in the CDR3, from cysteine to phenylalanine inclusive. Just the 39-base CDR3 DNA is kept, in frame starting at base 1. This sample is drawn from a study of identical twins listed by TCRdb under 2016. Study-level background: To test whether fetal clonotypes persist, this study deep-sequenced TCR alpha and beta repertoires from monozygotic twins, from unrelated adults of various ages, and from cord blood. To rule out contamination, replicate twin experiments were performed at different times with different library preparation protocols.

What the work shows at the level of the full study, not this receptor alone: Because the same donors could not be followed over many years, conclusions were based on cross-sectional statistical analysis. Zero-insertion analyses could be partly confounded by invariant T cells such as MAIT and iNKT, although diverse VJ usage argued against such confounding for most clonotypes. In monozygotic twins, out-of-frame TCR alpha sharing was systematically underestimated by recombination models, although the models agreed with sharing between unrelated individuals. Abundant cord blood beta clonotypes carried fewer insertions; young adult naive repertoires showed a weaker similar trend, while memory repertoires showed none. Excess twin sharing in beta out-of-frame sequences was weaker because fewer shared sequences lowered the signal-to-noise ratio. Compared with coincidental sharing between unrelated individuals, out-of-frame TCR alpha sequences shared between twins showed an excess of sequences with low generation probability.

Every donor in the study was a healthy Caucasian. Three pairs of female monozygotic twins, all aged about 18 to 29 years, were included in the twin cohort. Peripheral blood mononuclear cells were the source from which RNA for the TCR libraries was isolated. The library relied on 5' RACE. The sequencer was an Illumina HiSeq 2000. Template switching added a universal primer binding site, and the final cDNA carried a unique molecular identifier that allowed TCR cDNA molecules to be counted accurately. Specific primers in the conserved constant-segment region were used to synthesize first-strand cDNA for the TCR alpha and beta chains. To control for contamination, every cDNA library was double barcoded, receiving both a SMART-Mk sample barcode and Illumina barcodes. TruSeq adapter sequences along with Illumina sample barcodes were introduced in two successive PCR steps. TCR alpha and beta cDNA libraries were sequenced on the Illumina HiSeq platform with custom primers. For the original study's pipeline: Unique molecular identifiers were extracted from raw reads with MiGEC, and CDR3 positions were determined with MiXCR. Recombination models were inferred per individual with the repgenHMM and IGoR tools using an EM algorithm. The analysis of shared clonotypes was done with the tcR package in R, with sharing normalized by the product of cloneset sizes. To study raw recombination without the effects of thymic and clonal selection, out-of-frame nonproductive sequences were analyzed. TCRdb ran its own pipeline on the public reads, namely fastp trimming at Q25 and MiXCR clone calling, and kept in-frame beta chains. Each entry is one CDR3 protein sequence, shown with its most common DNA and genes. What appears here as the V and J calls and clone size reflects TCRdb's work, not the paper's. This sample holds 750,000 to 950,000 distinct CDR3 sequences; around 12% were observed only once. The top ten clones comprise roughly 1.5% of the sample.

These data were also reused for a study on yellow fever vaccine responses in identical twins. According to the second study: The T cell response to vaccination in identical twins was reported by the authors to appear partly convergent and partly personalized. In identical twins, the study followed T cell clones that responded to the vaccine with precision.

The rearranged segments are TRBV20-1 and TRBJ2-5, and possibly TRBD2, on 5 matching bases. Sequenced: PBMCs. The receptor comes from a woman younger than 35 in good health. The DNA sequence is TGCAGTGCTAGAGGGATCGGGAAAGAGACCCAGTACTTC. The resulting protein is CSARGIGKETQYF.